These 25 T cell receptor beta chains were all obtained from the same sample, sequenced in a study of blood T cell repertoires in COVID-19. TCRdb keeps only in-frame clones here, not all; method: immunoSEQ multiplex PCR. This sample has about 260,000 clones, with roughly 90% found just once. The sequenced sample was PBMCs or T cells enriched from blood (not recorded which). The receptors stem from a woman in her forties or fifties who had recovered from COVID-19.

The CDR3 region has the DNA TGTGCCAGCAGCCATAACCTAGCGGGAGTAAGAAATGAGCAGTTCTTC. Its protein is CASSHNLAGVRNEQFF. The V gene is TRBV3-1 (or the pseudogene TRBV3-2), the J gene TRBJ2-1; 10 positions agree with TRBD2. Germline assignment: CDR1 LGHDT and CDR2 YNNKEL (reference sequence). V gave up 3 bases and J gave up 7 bases; unmatched junction bases: 9. The CDR3 is 16 amino acids.

The rearrangement links TRBV2 to TRBJ1-2; TRBD1 aligns across 11 bases. From germline, CDR1 is SNHLY and CDR2 FYNNEI. The CDR3 covers 18 residues. The V and J ends lost 4 bases and 7 bases, in that order; junction bases with no gene match: 17. The CDR3 loop reads CASSAPPRGQGAHRGYTF. The CDR3 coding sequence is TGTGCCAGCAGTGCCCCCCCAAGAGGACAGGGGGCGCATCGTGGCTACACCTTC.

V is TRBV28 and J is TRBJ2-3; 9 bases map to TRBD2. Germline V gene sequence: CDR1 MDHEN, CDR2 SYDVKM. V was pared by 6 bases and J by 0 bases, with 4 bases of the junction left unmatched. This CDR3 is 15 amino acids long. The CDR3 loop is CASSRTSGSTDTQYF. CDR3 nucleotide sequence: TGTGCCAGCAGCCGAACTAGCGGGAGCACAGATACGCAGTATTTT.

The sample holds a few counts of this clone. DNA for the CDR3: TGTGCCAGCAGTTCAAATAAACAGGGGCGCACTGAAGCTTTCTTT. Translation gives CASSSNKQGRTEAFF. This chain connects TRBV27 to TRBJ1-1; 7 bases fit TRBD1. Germline lookup yields CDR1 MNHEY and CDR2 SMNVEV (reference sequence). This CDR3 contains 15 residues. The V and J ends lost 4 bases and 4 bases, in that order; junction bases with no gene match: 9.

There are a few counts of this clone. V is TRBV18 and J is TRBJ2-4; possible D gene TRBD1, 6 bases. Looked up from germline, CDR1 is KGHSH and CDR2 is LQKENI. V was cut by 4 bases and J by 8 bases, with 9 bases left in between. This CDR3 is 12 amino acids long. The CDR3 DNA reads TGTGCCAGCTCACAACAGGGTGACATTCAGTACTTC. Translation gives CASSQQGDIQYF.

The V and J genes are TRBV7-3 and TRBJ1-5; 7 nucleotides agree with TRBD1. The V gene's germline CDR1 is SGHTA and CDR2 FQGTGA. V lost 4 bases, J lost 4 bases, and 4 bases stayed unmatched. The CDR3 contains 14 residues. The CDR3 protein is CASSSGQTNQPQHF. CDR3 coding DNA: TGTGCCAGCAGCTCGGGACAGACTAATCAGCCCCAGCATTTT.

The genes are TRBV15 and TRBJ1-4, with 7 bases fitting TRBD1. This CDR3 is 15 amino acids long. CDR1 LNHNV and CDR2 YYDKDF come from the germline V gene (reference sequence). The V gene end was trimmed by 1 base and the J gene end by 4 bases; junction bases not matched to a gene: 3. CDR3 nucleotide sequence: TGTGCCACCAGCAGAGCACAGGGGCTTAATGAAAAACTGTTTTTT. The encoded protein is CATSRAQGLNEKLFF.

The chain has TRBV4-1 and TRBJ1-4; possibly TRBD1 for D (6 bases). CDR3 length: 16 residues. Germline-derived CDR1 and CDR2 are MGHRA and YSYEKL. V was pared by 5 bases and J by 5 bases, with 18 bases between. CDR3 sequence reads: CASSVRMTGSNEKLFF. Here the CDR3 DNA reads TGCGCCAGCAGCGTTCGTATGACAGGTTCCAATGAAAAACTGTTTTTT.

J is TRBJ1-6 and V is TRBV7-8; D gene uncertain. This CDR3 spans 15 amino acids. V shed 5 bases and J shed 8 bases, with 16 bases lying between them. Germline lookup yields CDR1 SGHVS and CDR2 FQNEAQ. The CDR3 nucleotides are TGTGCCAGCAGCCTTACGCGGGGATTTTATTCACCCCTCCACTTT. This gives the protein CASSLTRGFYSPLHF.

This sequence joins TRBV7-3 and TRBJ2-1; 11 bases map to TRBD2. V shed 3 bases and J 5 bases; nucleotides not matched to a gene: 3. The CDR3 sequence is 15 residues long. Germline V gene sequence: CDR1 SGHTA, CDR2 FQGTGA. Here the CDR3 reads CASSFLAGGNNEQFF. The CDR3, as DNA: TGTGCCAGCAGCTTTCTAGCGGGAGGCAACAATGAGCAGTTCTTC. The variable domain in full, with the rest retrieved from reference TRBV7-3 and TRBJ2-1, is GAGVSQTPSNKVTEKGKYVELRCDPISGHTALYWYRQSLGQGPEFLIYFQGTGAADDSGLPNDRFFAVRPEGSVSTLKIQRTERGDSAVYLCASSFLAGGNNEQFFGPGTRLTVL.

The V gene is TRBV7-9, the J gene TRBJ1-1, with unresolved D. Germline V gene sequence: CDR1 SEHNR, CDR2 FQNEAQ (reference sequence). V lost 1 base and J lost 4, with 16 bases in between. This CDR3 has 16 residues. The CDR3 region has the DNA TGTGCCAGCAGCTTAGGCCCCCAGGTCCCGGTCACTGAAGCTTTCTTT. It specifies CASSLGPQVPVTEAFF. The whole variable domain, filled in from reference TRBV7-9 and TRBJ1-1, reads DTGVSQNPRHKITKRGQNVTFRCDPISEHNRLYWYRQTLGQGPEFLTYFQNEAQLEKSRLLSDRFSAERPKGSFSTLEIQRTEQGDSAMYLCASSLGPQVPVTEAFFGQGTRLTVV.

J is TRBJ1-6 and V is TRBV28; D unresolved. The length of the CDR3 is 12 residues. The V and J ends lost 6 bases and 8 bases respectively, with 8 bases between them. Germline-derived CDR1 and CDR2 are MDHEN and SYDVKM. DNA of the CDR3: TGTGCCAGCAGACTCCTTGATTCACCCCTCCACTTT. It is translated as CASRLLDSPLHF. Combining the CDR3 with reference TRBV28 and TRBJ1-6 gives the whole variable domain DVKVTQSSRYLVKRTGEKVFLECVQDMDHENMFWYRQDPGLGLRLIYFSYDVKMKEKGDIPEGYSVSREKKERFSLILESASTNQTSMYLCASRLLDSPLHFGNGTRLTVT.

The genes are TRBV19 and TRBJ2-3, with 9 bases fitting TRBD1. CDR1 is LNHDA and CDR2 is SQIVND in the germline V gene (reference sequence). V dropped 4 bases and J dropped 0; count of bases not matched to a gene: 2. This CDR3 contains 15 residues. The CDR3: CASSKQGASTDTQYF. The CDR3 nucleotides read TGTGCCAGTAGTAAACAGGGGGCTAGCACAGATACGCAGTATTTT.

The CDR3: CASSLQLVSYNEQFF. The CDR3 DNA reads TGTGCCAGCAGCTTGCAACTGGTTTCCTACAATGAGCAGTTCTTC. The V gene is TRBV7-3, the J gene TRBJ2-1; D not certain. The CDR3 is made up of 15 amino acids. The ends were cut back, 3 bases at V and 1 base at J, with 10 bases in the middle. Germline CDR1 reads SGHTA; CDR2 reads FQGTGA.

This chain joins TRBV14 and TRBJ1-4; no definite D call. Germline lookup yields CDR1 SGHDN and CDR2 FVKESK. With 1 base removed from V and 7 bases from J, the gap between germline ends came to 13 bases. This CDR3 has 15 residues. As DNA, the CDR3 is TGTGCCAGCAGCCAAGTTCGGTCGGTTGGTGAAAAACTGTTTTTT. This sequence encodes CASSQVRSVGEKLFF.

This clone was counted once. The gene calls are TRBV18 and TRBJ2-7; tentative D call: TRBD2 (7 bases). Germline V lookup: CDR1 KGHSH, CDR2 LQKENI. This CDR3 has 16 amino acids. Trimming took off 3 bases at V and 1 base at J, with 16 bases between the two ends. CDR3: CASSPPRGGLSYEQYF. CDR3 bases: TGTGCCAGCTCACCGCCAAGGGGGGGGCTATCCTACGAGCAGTACTTC.

The rearrangement links TRBV5-1 to TRBJ2-3; D possibly corresponds to TRBD2 (6 bases). This CDR3 has 14 residues. V lost 5 bases and J 0 bases, leaving 10 bases between the germline ends. Looked up from germline, CDR1 is SGHRS and CDR2 is YFSETQ. The CDR3 coding sequence is TGCGCCAGCAGGATAGCGGCTAGCACAGATACGCAGTATTTT. Its protein is CASRIAASTDTQYF.

This clone showed up just once. The chain combines TRBV19 with TRBJ2-7; 8 nucleotides align to TRBD1. CDR1 is LNHDA and CDR2 is SQIVND in the germline V gene (reference sequence). This CDR3 is built from 15 residues. V was pared by 3 bases and J by 6 bases, with 10 bases of the junction left unmatched. This CDR3 reads CASSIAGGGLLEQYF. The CDR3 DNA reads TGTGCCAGTAGTATCGCAGGGGGCGGGCTGCTCGAGCAGTACTTC.

J is TRBJ1-5 and V is TRBV6-5, with D hard to call. The CDR3 runs to 15 residues. Trimming stripped 0 bases from V and 0 bases from J, with 6 bases between. Germline V gene data show CDR1 as MNHEY and CDR2 as SVGAGI. The CDR3 reads CASSYSRNSNQPQHF. CDR3 in DNA: TGTGCCAGCAGTTACTCGCGAAATAGCAATCAGCCCCAGCATTTT.

Written as DNA, the CDR3 is TGTGCCAGCAGCCAAGACCGGGGGAGTCCGGGTAATACGCAGTATTTT. It translates to CASSQDRGSPGNTQYF. This chain uses TRBV14 with TRBJ2-3; a weak D match, TRBD2 (6 bases). The CDR3 sequence is 16 residues long. The V end was cut by 0 bases, the J end by 7 bases, with 17 bases between. CDR1 and CDR2 (germline): SGHDN, FVKESK.

This clone was counted a single time. This chain joins TRBV5-4 and TRBJ1-2; possible D gene TRBD1, 5 bases. Trimming removed 1 base from V and 6 bases from J, with 13 bases in between. The CDR3 runs 14 residues. In germline, CDR1 is SGHNT, CDR2 YYREEE (reference sequence). The CDR3 DNA sequence: TGTGCCAGCAGCTTGCCCGGACCGGGGGATGGCTACACCTTC. This gives the protein CASSLPGPGDGYTF.

V and J are TRBV6-5 and TRBJ1-6; tentatively, D is TRBD1 (6 bases). Trimming left V 0 bases short and J 7 bases short, with 10 bases between. In germline, CDR1 is MNHEY, CDR2 SVGAGI. The length of the CDR3 is 15 residues. The CDR3 DNA follows: TGTGCCAGCAGTTACTCGTGGCAGGGGAATTCACCCCTCCACTTT. Protein: CASSYSWQGNSPLHF.

This clone was detected only a few times. This chain connects TRBV28 to TRBJ1-1; the D is unclear. The ends were cut back, 5 bases at V and 1 base at J, with 8 bases in the middle. CDR3 size: 13 residues. CDR1 and CDR2 (germline): MDHEN, SYDVKM. The CDR3 DNA is TGTGCCAGCAGTGTGGGCCGGAACACTGAAGCTTTCTTT. Its translation: CASSVGRNTEAFF.

The rearrangement joins TRBV18 to TRBJ2-1; 14 bases are shared with TRBD2. The germline CDR1 and CDR2 sequences are KGHSH and LQKENI. This CDR3 region has 14 residues. Losses at the gene ends were 3 bases for V and 8 bases for J; bases not matched to a gene: 0. The CDR3 DNA follows: TGTGCCAGCTCACCGACTAGCGGGAGGGATGAGCAGTTCTTC. This sequence encodes CASSPTSGRDEQFF. The full variable domain, completed using reference TRBV18 and TRBJ2-1, is NAGVMQNPRHLVRRRGQEARLRCSPMKGHSHVYWYRQLPEEGLKFMVYLQKENIIDESGMPKERFSAEFPKEGPSILRIQQVVRGDSAAYFCASSPTSGRDEQFFGPGTRLTVL.

The chain uses TRBV5-6 and TRBJ2-1, with 9 bases aligning to TRBD1. The ends lost 0 bases at V and 4 bases at J; junction bases unmatched: 5. The CDR3 contains 16 residues. The germline V gene encodes CDR1 SGHDT and CDR2 YYEEEE. CDR3 residues: CASSLARDRAYNEQFF. The CDR3 nucleotides read TGTGCCAGCAGCTTGGCCAGGGACAGGGCATACAATGAGCAGTTCTTC.